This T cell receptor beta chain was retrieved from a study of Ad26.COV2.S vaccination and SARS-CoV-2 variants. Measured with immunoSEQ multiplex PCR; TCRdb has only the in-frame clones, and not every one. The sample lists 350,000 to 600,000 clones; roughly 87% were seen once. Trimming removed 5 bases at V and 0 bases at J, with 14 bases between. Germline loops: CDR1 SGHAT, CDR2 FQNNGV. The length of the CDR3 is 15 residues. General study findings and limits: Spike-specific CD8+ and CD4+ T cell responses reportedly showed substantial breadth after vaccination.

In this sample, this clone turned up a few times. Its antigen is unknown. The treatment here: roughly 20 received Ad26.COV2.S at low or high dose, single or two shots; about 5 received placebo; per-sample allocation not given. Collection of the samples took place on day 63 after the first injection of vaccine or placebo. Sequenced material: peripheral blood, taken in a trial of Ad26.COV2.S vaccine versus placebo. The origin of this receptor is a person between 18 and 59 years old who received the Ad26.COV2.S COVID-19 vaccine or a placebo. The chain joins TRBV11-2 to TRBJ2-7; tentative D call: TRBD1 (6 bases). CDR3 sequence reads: CASSIGQINSYEQYF. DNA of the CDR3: TGTGCCAGCAGCATAGGACAGATAAACTCCTACGAGCAGTACTTC.